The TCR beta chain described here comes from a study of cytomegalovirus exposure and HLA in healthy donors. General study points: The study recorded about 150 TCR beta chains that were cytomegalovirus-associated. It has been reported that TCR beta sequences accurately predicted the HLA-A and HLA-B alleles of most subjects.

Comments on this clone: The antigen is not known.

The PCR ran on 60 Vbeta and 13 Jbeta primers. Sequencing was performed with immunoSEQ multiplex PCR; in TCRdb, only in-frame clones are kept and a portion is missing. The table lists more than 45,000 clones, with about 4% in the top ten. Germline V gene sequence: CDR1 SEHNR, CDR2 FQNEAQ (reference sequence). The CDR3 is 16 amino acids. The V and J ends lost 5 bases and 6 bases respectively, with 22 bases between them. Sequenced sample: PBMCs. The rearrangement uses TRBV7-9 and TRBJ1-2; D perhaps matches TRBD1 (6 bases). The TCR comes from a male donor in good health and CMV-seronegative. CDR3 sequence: CASSDRYRDIDNGYTF. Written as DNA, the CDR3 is TGTGCCAGCAGCGATCGTTACAGGGACATAGACAATGGCTACACCTTC.